Below are 9 T cell receptor beta chains sequenced from a single sample in a study of blood T cell repertoires in COVID-19. The repertoire was sequenced with immunoSEQ multiplex PCR; TCRdb's copy has only in-frame clones and lacks some. There are about 230,000 clones in the sample; less than 90% occur only once, and about 2.5% lies in the top ten. Source material: peripheral blood. The origin of the receptors is a woman in her 70s with active or convalescent COVID-19.

V gene TRBV19 combines with J gene TRBJ1-2; D might be TRBD1 (6 bases). The CDR3 has 12 residues. Germline CDR1 and CDR2: LNHDA and SQIVND (reference sequence). V dropped 4 bases and J dropped 9 bases, with 12 bases sitting between them. The CDR3 DNA is TGTGCCAGTAGTAGGGAACAGGGCCGCTACACCTTC. Translated, it gives CASSREQGRYTF.

This clone was observed a single time. This chain connects TRBV18 to TRBJ1-2; D not resolved. The germline gives CDR1 KGHSH, CDR2 LQKENI. V lost 0 bases, J lost 0 bases, and 14 bases lay in between. CDR3 length: 17 residues. In nucleotides, the CDR3 is TGTGCCAGCTCACCACCAATCCGGAATCGGGCTAACTATGGCTACACCTTC. It codes for CASSPPIRNRANYGYTF.

This chain joins TRBV4-3 and TRBJ1-5; tentatively, D is TRBD1 (6 bases). Germline CDR1 LGHNA, CDR2 YSLEER. The V and J ends lost 0 bases and 10 bases respectively, with 16 bases between them. The CDR3 sequence is 15 residues long. CDR3 residues: CASSQDDRRGFPQHF. DNA of the CDR3: TGCGCCAGCAGCCAAGATGACAGGCGGGGGTTTCCCCAGCATTTT.

V is TRBV30 and J is TRBJ1-6; 8 nucleotides align to TRBD1. The J segment lost 7 bases and the V segment lost 5 bases, leaving 13 bases of the junction unmatched. The CDR3 spans 16 residues. Germline CDR1 is GTSNPN and CDR2 is SVGIG (reference sequence). The CDR3 nucleotides read TGTGCCTGGGGCAAGAGACAGGGGAGAATAAATTCACCCCTCCACTTT. Its protein is CAWGKRQGRINSPLHF.

J is TRBJ2-1 and V is TRBV27; D may be TRBD2 (6 bases). The germline V gene encodes CDR1 MNHEY and CDR2 SMNVEV (reference sequence). This CDR3 contains 16 residues. The V end was cut by 1 base, the J end by 0 bases, with 10 bases between. CDR3 in DNA: TGTGCCAGCAGTTTATATCCTAGCGCCTCCTACAATGAGCAGTTCTTC. Translation gives CASSLYPSASYNEQFF.

The chain recombines TRBV12-3 or TRBV12-4 with TRBJ1-2; no firm D call. This CDR3 has 12 amino acids. Trimming shortened V by 0 bases and J by 4 bases, and 3 bases separated the two germline ends. The CDR3 DNA follows: TGTGCCAGCAGTTTAGCCGGCTATGGCTACACCTTC. It is translated as CASSLAGYGYTF.

V is TRBV10-3 and J is TRBJ1-1; 9 nucleotides agree with TRBD1. There are 14 residues in the CDR3. Germline V CDR1 and CDR2: ENHRY, SYGVKD. The trim removed 8 bases at V and 1 base at J, leaving 5 bases unmatched. CDR3 nucleotide sequence: TGTGCCATCGGCACAGGGGGCACGAACACTGAAGCTTTCTTT. Amino acid sequence: CAIGTGGTNTEAFF.

In nucleotides, the CDR3 is TGTGCCAGCAGTGTAGGTCCTTCCGGGATCTTCGAGCAGTACTTC. Protein sequence: CASSVGPSGIFEQYF. The gene calls are TRBV25-1 and TRBJ2-7, with D tentatively TRBD2 (5 bases). Trimming cost V 4 bases and J 6 bases, with 19 bases left between them. Germline assignment: CDR1 MGHDK and CDR2 SYGVNS. The CDR3 sequence is 15 residues long.

V is TRBV27 and J is TRBJ1-1; tentatively, D is TRBD1 (6 bases). Trimming cost V 1 base and J 1 base, with 16 bases left between them. CDR1 and CDR2 (germline): MNHEY, SMNVEV (reference sequence). The CDR3 is 17 residues long. DNA for the CDR3: TGTGCCAGCAGTTTATTCCCCATGGGGGCCGCGAACACTGAAGCTTTCTTT. The encoded protein is CASSLFPMGAANTEAFF.